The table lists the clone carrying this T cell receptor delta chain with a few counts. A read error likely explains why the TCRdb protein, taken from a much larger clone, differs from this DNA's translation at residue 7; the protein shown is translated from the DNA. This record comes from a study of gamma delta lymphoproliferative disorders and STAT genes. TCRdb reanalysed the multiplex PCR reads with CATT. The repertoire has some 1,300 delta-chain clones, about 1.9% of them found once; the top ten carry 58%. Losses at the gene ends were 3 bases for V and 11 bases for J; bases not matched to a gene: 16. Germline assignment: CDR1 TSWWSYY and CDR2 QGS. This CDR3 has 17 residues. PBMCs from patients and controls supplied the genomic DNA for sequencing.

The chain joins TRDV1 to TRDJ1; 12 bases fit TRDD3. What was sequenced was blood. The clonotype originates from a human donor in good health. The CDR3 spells CALGDDPPLLGDTGLIF. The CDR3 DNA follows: TGTGCTCTTGGGGATGACCCTCCCCTACTGGGGGATACTGGGCTCATCTTT.